This TCR beta chain came from a study of CXCR3-negative and CXCR3-positive naive CD8 T cells. The germline V gene has CDR1 LNHDA and CDR2 SQIVND (reference sequence). The CDR3 covers 17 residues. Regarding this clonotype: What it recognizes is unknown.

With UMI labels, 5' RACE was used to prepare the TRB cDNA libraries. Using the 5' RACE reads, TCRdb records one entry per CDR3 protein without DNA. This listing includes over 100,000 distinct CDR3 sequences. Study-wide results and caveats: Naive cells, whether CXCR3-negative or CXCR3-positive, had similar TRBV-TRBJ usage, while memory cells differed. CXCR3-negative naive cells had less hydrophobic TRB CDR3s than did CXCR3-positive naive cells.

All CD8+ T cell subsets were sorted in triplicate at over 250,000 cells each. The clonotype was recovered from a human donor in good health. Some clones in this sample may be carry-over from other donors' samples. The sample comprised naive CXCR3- CD8+ T cells from blood. Stated subset: CD45RO-CCR7+CD27+CD95- naive CD8+ T cells lacking CXCR3 (TNR3-). The chain combines TRBV19 with TRBJ1-5; TCRdb reports TRBD1, a call that lacks DNA to check it against. CDR3 residues: CASSISAGVIGNQPQHF.